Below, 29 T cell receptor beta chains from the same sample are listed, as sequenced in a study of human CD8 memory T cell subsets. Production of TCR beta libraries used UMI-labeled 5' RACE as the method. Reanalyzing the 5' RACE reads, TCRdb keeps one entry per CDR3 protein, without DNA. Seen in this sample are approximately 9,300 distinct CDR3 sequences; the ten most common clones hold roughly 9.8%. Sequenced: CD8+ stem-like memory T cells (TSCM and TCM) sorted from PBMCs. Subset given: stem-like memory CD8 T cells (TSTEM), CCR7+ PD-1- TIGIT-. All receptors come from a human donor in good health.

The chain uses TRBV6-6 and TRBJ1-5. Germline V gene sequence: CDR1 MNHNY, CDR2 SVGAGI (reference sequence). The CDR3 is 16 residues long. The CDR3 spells CASSFRGGGSNQPQHF.

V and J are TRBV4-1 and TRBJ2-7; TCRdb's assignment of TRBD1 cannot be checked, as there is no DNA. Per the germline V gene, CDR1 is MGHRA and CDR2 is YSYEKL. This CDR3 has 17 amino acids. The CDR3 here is CASSQATGQGAPYEQYF.

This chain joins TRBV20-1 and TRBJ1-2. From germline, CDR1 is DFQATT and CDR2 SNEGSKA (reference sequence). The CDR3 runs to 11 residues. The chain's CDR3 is CSARVRRGYTF.

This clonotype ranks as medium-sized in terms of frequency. Here the CDR3 reads CATHGPIGVDTQYF. V usage is TRBV28 and J usage is TRBJ2-3; TCRdb returns TRBD2, unconfirmable since there is no DNA. Per germline, CDR1 MDHEN and CDR2 SYDVKM. The CDR3 is 14 residues long.

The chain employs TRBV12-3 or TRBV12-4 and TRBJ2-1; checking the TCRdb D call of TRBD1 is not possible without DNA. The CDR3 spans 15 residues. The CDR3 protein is CASSPETGGLNEQFF.

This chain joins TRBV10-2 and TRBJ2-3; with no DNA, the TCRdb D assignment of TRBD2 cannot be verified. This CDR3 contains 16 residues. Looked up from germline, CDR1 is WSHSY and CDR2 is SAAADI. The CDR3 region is CASSESGRPSTDTQYF.

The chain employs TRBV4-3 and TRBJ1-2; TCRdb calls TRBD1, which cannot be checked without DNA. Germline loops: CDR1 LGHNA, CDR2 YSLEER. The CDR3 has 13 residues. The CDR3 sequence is CASSRRKGQGYTF.

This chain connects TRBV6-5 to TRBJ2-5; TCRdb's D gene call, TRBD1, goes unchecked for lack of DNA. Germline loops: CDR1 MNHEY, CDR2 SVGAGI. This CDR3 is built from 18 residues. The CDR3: CASSYDPPAGGALGTQYF.

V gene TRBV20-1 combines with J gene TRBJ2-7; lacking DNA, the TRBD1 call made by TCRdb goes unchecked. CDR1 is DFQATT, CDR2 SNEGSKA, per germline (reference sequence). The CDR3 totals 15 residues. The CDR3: CSAPPWTGSSYEQYF.

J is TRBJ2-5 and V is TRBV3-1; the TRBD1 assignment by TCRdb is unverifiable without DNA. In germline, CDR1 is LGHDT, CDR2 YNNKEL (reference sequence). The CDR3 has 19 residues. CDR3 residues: CASSQDVGLTGLPQETQYF.

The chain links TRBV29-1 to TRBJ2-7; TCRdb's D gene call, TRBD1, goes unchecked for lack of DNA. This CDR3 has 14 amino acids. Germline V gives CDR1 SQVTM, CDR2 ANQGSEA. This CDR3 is CSVSFGTASVEQYF.

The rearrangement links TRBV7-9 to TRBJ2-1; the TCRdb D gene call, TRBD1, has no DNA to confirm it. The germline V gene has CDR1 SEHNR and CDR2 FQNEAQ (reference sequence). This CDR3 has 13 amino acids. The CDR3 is CASSLARGGEQFF.

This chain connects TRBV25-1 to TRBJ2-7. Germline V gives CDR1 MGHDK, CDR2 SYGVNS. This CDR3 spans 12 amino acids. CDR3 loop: CASSVGYYEQYF.

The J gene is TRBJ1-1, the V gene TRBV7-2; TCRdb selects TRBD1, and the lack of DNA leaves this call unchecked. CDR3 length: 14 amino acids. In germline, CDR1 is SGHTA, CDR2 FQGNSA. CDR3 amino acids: CASSSWTGKMGTFF.

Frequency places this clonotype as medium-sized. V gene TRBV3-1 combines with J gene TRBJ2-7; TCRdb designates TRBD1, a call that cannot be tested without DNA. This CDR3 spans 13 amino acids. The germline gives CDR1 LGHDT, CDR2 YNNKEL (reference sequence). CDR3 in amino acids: CASTPGGAYEQYF.

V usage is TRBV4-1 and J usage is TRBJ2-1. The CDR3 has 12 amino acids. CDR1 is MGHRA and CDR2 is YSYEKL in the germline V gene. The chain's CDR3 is CASSLHQSEQFF.

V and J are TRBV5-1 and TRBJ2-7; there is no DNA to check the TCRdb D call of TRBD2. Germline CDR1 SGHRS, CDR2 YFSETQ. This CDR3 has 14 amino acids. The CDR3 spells CASSLHLAGGEQYF.

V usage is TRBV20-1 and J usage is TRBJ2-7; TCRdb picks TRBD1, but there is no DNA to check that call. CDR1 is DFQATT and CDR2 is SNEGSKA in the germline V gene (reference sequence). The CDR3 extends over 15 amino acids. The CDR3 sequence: CSAEGAGGISYEQYF.

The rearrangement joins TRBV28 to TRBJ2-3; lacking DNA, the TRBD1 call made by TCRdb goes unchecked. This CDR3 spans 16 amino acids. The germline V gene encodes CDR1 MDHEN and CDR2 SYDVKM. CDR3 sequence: CASSLSEGTPLHPQYF. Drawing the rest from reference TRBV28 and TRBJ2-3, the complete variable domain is DVKVTQSSRYLVKRTGEKVFLECVQDMDHENMFWYRQDPGLGLRLIYFSYDVKMKEKGDIPEGYSVSREKKERFSLILESASTNQTSMYLCASSLSEGTPLHPQYFGPGTRLTVL.

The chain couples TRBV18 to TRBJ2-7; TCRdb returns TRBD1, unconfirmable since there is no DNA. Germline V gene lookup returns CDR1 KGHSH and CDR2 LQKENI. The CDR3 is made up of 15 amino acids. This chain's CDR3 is CAPKKGQVESYEQYF.

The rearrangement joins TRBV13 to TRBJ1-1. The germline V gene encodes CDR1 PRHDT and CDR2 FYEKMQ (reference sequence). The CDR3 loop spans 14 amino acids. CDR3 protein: CASSSGLTDLEAFF. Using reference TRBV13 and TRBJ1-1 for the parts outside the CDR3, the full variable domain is AAGVIQSPRHLIKEKRETATLKCYPIPRHDTVYWYQQGPGQDPQFLISFYEKMQSDKGSIPDRFSAQQFSDYHSELNMSSLELGDSALYFCASSSGLTDLEAFFGQGTRLTVV.

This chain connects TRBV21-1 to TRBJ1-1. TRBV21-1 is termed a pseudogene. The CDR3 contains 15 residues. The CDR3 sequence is CASSKALSGGTEAFF.

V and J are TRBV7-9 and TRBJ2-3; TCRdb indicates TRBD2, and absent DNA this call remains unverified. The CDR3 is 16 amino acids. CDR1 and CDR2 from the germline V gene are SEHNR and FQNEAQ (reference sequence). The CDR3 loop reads CASSSTSGTMADTQYF. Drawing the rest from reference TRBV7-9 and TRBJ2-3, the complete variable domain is DTGVSQNPRHKITKRGQNVTFRCDPISEHNRLYWYRQTLGQGPEFLTYFQNEAQLEKSRLLSDRFSAERPKGSFSTLEIQRTEQGDSAMYLCASSSTSGTMADTQYFGPGTRLTVL.

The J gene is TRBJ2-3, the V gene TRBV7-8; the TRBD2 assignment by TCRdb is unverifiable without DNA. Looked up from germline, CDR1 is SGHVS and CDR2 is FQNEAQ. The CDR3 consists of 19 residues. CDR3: CASSFPSYYARGKSNTQYF.

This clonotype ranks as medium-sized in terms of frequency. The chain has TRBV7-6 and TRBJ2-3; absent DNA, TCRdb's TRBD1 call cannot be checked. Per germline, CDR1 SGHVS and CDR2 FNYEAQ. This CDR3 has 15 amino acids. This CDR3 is CASSATGFSTDTQYF.

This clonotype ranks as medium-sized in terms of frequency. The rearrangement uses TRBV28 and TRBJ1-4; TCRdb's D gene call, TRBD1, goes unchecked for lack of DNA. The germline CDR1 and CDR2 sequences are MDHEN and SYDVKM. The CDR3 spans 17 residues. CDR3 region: CASSLRGDSFYNEKLFF. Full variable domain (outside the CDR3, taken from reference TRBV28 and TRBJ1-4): DVKVTQSSRYLVKRTGEKVFLECVQDMDHENMFWYRQDPGLGLRLIYFSYDVKMKEKGDIPEGYSVSREKKERFSLILESASTNQTSMYLCASSLRGDSFYNEKLFFGSGTQLSVL.

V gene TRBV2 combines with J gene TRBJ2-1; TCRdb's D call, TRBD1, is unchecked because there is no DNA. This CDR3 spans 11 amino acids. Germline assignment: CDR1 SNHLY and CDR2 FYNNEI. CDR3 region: CASGDSNEQFF.

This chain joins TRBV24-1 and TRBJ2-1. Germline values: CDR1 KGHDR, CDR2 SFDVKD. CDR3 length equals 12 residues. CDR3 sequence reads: CATRGINNEQFF.

The CDR3 sequence is CASSFGHNTGELFF. The J gene is TRBJ2-2, the V gene TRBV12-3 or TRBV12-4; TCRdb names TRBD1, which stays unverified in the absence of DNA. The CDR3 runs 14 residues.